This T cell receptor (beta chain) was captured in a study of breast tumors, draining lymph nodes, adjacent tissues (dated by TCRdb to about 2016). Turning to the overall study: In breast cancer patients, the study compared the TCR beta repertoires of tumor, adjacent nontumor tissue and axillary lymph nodes. The study aimed to assess the relationships and possible T-cell exchange between tumor, surrounding tissue and draining lymph node repertoires in human breast cancer.

Paper-wide results and their limitations: The data were judged consistent with most tumor T cells deriving from the lymph node and then expanding within tumor tissue. The conclusion that tumor T cells originate in lymph nodes was framed as consistent with a hypothesis rather than directly demonstrated. T-cell repertoire diversity in tumors was found to be lower than in lymph nodes but higher than in nontumor tissue, and preferential V and J gene usage was observed. Tumor and nontumor tissue repertoires were found to be significantly more similar in luminal-like than in basal-like breast cancer.

Instrument on record: Illumina HiSeq 2000. TCR beta chain libraries were generated by multiplex PCR amplification. High-throughput sequencing was used to analyze the amplified TCR beta chain products. The public reads were reprocessed in TCRdb via fastp at Q25 and MiXCR, keeping in-frame beta chains. CDR3 protein sequences are deduplicated, and each keeps its most common genes and DNA. For this sample the table gives about 230,000 distinct CDR3 sequences, of which around 32% were detected only once. The top ten clones comprise roughly 1.5% of the sample. The axillary draining lymph nodes of breast cancer patients were the source of the lymph node samples. This clonotype showed up many times. No antigen is known for it. No base quality values were provided; no much bigger clone lies one nucleotide off. CDR1 and CDR2, looked up from the germline V gene, are SGHAT and FQNNGV. Compared with germline, V lacks 5 bases and J lacks 0 bases; bases without a gene match: 5. Measured from the cysteine to the phenylalanine, the CDR3 is 16 residues long. Only CDR3 DNA remains: 48 bases, in frame from the first base.

The source material was axillary lymph node tissue. The receptor comes from a female donor with breast cancer. Some clones in this sample may be carry-over from other donors' samples. The chain is made from TRBV11-2 and TRBJ2-2; 8 bases in between match TRBD2. CDR3 sequence: CASSPQAGANTGELFF. The nucleotide sequence is TGTGCCAGCAGCCCCCAAGCGGGAGCGAACACCGGGGAGCTGTTTTTT.